The clone carrying this T cell receptor beta chain was seen many times. What it recognizes is unknown. TCRdb re-derived calls from the 5' RACE reads in MiXCR, one entry per CDR3 protein. This sample carries 65,000 to 85,000 distinct CDR3 sequences, more than 9% of them seen once, and the ten largest clones take around 4%. The sample comes from a study of early T cells in non-severe SARS-CoV-2 infection. Findings and limits, study-wide: CD4 and private specificities were missed by VDJdb matching, which favored anti-spike CD8 responses.

After removal of 5 bases from V and 5 bases from J, the junction contained 15 bases not matched to a gene. In germline, CDR1 is SEHNR, CDR2 FQNEAQ (reference sequence). The CDR3 totals 16 residues. This receptor was taken from an adult who was a healthcare worker with PCR-confirmed SARS-CoV-2 infection or an uninfected control (not recorded which). The sample was whole blood. This rearrangement joins TRBV7-9 to TRBJ2-7, with 7 bases aligning to TRBD2. Here the CDR3 reads CASSHGGRGSQDEQYF. The DNA of the CDR3 is TGTGCCAGCAGCCACGGGGGGAGGGGCAGTCAGGACGAGCAGTACTTC.